This is a list of T cell receptor beta chains from one sample in a study of CD8 T cells in ankylosing spondylitis. From the 5' RACE reads, TCRdb called clonotypes with MiXCR, one entry per CDR3 protein. Here the sample spans approximately 290,000 distinct CDR3 sequences, 20% being singletons. The specimen sequenced was blood, either unsorted or a sorted T cell fraction (not recorded which). These receptor sequences come from a female donor with ankylosing spondylitis or in good health (not recorded which). Both conserved end residues are part of each CDR3. D genes are given only for firm matches. Rows may omit the clone size; those that give it use once, few, many or a size class.

TRBJ2-7	-	TRBV6-2/TRBV6-3	-	TGTGCCAGCAGTTACTCGGGACTTCGCGCGAGCTCCTACGAGCAGTACTTC	CASSYSGLRASSYEQYF
TRBJ2-1	-	TRBV12-3/TRBV12-4	TRBD2	TGTGCCAGCAGACCGGGACTAGTAACCAATGAGCAGTTCTTC	CASRPGLVTNEQFF
TRBJ1-6	-	TRBV6-1	-	TGTGCCAGCAGCGCTCAAAAGTCACCCCTCCACTTT	CASSAQKSPLHF
TRBJ2-1	-	TRBV7-9	-	TGTGCCAGCAGCTTTTCCAGCGGGCGGCTCAATGAGCAGTTCTTC	CASSFSSGRLNEQFF
TRBJ2-1	-	TRBV7-9	-	TGTGCCAGCAGCTTATTGGGCGATGAGCAGTTCTTC	CASSLLGDEQFF
TRBJ2-2	few	TRBV10-3	-	TGTGCCATCAGTGAGTCGGAAGGCGAGTACGGGGAGCTGTTTTTT	CAISESEGEYGELFF
TRBJ2-6	-	TRBV5-5	-	TGTGCCAGCAGCTTGGCTGGAGGGTCTGGGGCCAACGTCCTGACTTTC	CASSLAGGSGANVLTF
TRBJ2-3	many	TRBV20-1	TRBD2	TGCAGTGCTAGATGGGGCGGGAGGGTGACAGATACGCAGTATTTT	CSARWGGRVTDTQYF
TRBJ1-1	-	TRBV7-9	-	TGTGCCAGCAGCTTAGCGGGAGGCAGGGTAGATCCTGAAGCTTTCTTT	CASSLAGGRVDPEAFF
TRBJ2-1	few	TRBV11-2	TRBD1	TGTGCCAGCAGCTCGGGACAGTTCAATGAGCAGTTCTTC	CASSSGQFNEQFF
TRBJ1-1	many	TRBV5-1	-	TGCGCCAGCAGCGTCGGCAGCGTGAACACTGAAGCTTTCTTT	CASSVGSVNTEAFF
TRBJ2-2	-	TRBV15	-	TGTGCCACCTCACCCAAAATGTTGGGGAACACCGGGGAGCTGTTTTTT	CATSPKMLGNTGELFF
TRBJ2-7	-	TRBV5-1	-	TGCGCCAGCAGCTTACAGGGCCGGGAGCAGTACTTC	CASSLQGREQYF
TRBJ2-1	-	TRBV20-1	-	TGCAGTGCTCCCAAACCTCTAAGCTCCTACAATGAGCAGTTCTTC	CSAPKPLSSYNEQFF
TRBJ2-1	-	TRBV29-1	-	TGCAGCTCCTGGGGGAGAGGTGCGGATCACAATGAGCAGTTCTTC	CSSWGRGADHNEQFF
TRBJ1-4	many	TRBV6-5	-	TGTGCCAGCAGTTACTCGAGCGGGACCTTAAATGAAAAACTGTTTTTT	CASSYSSGTLNEKLFF
TRBJ1-3	few	TRBV12-3/TRBV12-4	-	TGTGCCAGCAGTTTTTTGAGCTCTGGAAACACCATATATTTT	CASSFLSSGNTIYF
TRBJ2-1	-	TRBV12-3/TRBV12-4	-	TGTGCCAGCAGTCGGGACGGAACCGTCTACAATGAGCAGTTCTTC	CASSRDGTVYNEQFF
TRBJ2-3	many	TRBV7-8	-	TGTGCCAGCGGGCACAGTACCAGCACAGATACGCAGTATTTT	CASGHSTSTDTQYF
TRBJ1-2	few	TRBV12-3/TRBV12-4	-	TGTGCCAGCAGTTTGGGCACCCTTGGGGTCTATGGCTACACCTTC	CASSLGTLGVYGYTF
TRBJ2-5	-	TRBV18	TRBD2	TGTGCCAGCTCACGATCTAGGGCGGGAGAAGAGACCCAGTACTTC	CASSRSRAGEETQYF
TRBJ2-3	few	TRBV20-1	TRBD2	TGCAGTGCTGTCTCAACGGGAGGCCTCACAGATACGCAGTATTTT	CSAVSTGGLTDTQYF
TRBJ1-5	many	TRBV7-2	-	TGTGCCAGCAGCTTAGGGCCCGGGTCCCCTCAGCCCCAGCATTTT	CASSLGPGSPQPQHF
TRBJ2-3	-	TRBV6-1	-	TGTGCCAGCTCAAGAGGTCTCACAGATACGCAGTATTTT	CASSRGLTDTQYF
TRBJ2-1	-	TRBV18	-	TGTGCCAGCTCACCAGGTACGGGAGTCCCCCCGTGGAATGAGCAGTTCTTC	CASSPGTGVPPWNEQFF
TRBJ2-3	-	TRBV18	-	TGTGCCAGCTCACCCCAGGGCCCTAGCACAGATACGCAGTATTTT	CASSPQGPSTDTQYF
TRBJ1-2	few	TRBV29-1	-	TGCAGCGTGCGGACAGCTTATGGCTACACCTTC	CSVRTAYGYTF
TRBJ2-5	-	TRBV24-1	-	TGTGCCACCTCAGGGACAACGGCCGTAGAGACCCAGTACTTC	CATSGTTAVETQYF
TRBJ1-5	-	TRBV20-1	-	TGCAGTGCTAGAGTGGGGGGCAATCAGCCCCAGCATTTT	CSARVGGNQPQHF
TRBJ1-6	few	TRBV20-1	-	TGCAGTGGCGGGGGGTTTAATTCACCCCTCCACTTT	CSGGGFNSPLHF
TRBJ1-2	-	TRBV20-1	-	TGCAGTGCGGTTCGGCGGGCTAACTATGGCTACACCTTC	CSAVRRANYGYTF
TRBJ1-2	-	TRBV9	-	TGTGCCAGCAGCGTAGGAGCGGAGCCTAACTATGGCTACACCTTC	CASSVGAEPNYGYTF
TRBJ1-1	-	TRBV20-1	-	TGCAGTGCAACCGACAGGACGAACACTGAAGCTTTCTTT	CSATDRTNTEAFF
TRBJ2-1	many	TRBV12-3/TRBV12-4	-	TGTGCCAGCAGGTTCGGAGGGACAAAGCAGTTCTTC	CASRFGGTKQFF
TRBJ2-7	-	TRBV20-1	-	TGCAGTGCTCCCTGGGCCTCCTACGAGCAGTACTTC	CSAPWASYEQYF
TRBJ2-3	few	TRBV20-1	-	TGCAGTGCTAGACTAGGGTATTCAGATACGCAGTATTTT	CSARLGYSDTQYF